This T cell receptor beta chain was identified during a study of CD8 T cells in Susac syndrome. cDNA came from approximately 0.5 to 1 ug RNA primed by random hexamers. TCRdb reanalysed the immunoSEQ multiplex PCR reads using MiXCR and keeps one entry per CDR3 protein. The sample has about 190,000 distinct CDR3 sequences, more than 85% seen once. CDR3 length: 12 amino acids. Trimming shortened V by 1 base and J by 6 bases, and 6 bases separated the two germline ends. The germline gives CDR1 SEHNR, CDR2 FQNEAQ (reference sequence). The chain carries TRBV7-9 and TRBJ1-2, with a weak D call TRBD1 (5 bases). The TCR comes from a human donor with Susac syndrome. Material: CD4+ T cells from PBMCs. The CDR3 reads CASSLGGNGYTF. The CDR3 DNA reads as TGTGCCAGCAGCTTAGGGGGGAATGGCTACACCTTC.